This TCR beta chain was captured by sequencing in a study of blood T cell repertoires in COVID-19. Overall study context: In each case, the material was cDNA or gDNA derived from T cells, B-cell-depleted T cells, or PBMCs.

Between the trimmed V and J ends, which lost 1 base and 1 base, there was a span of 11 bases. Germline V gene sequence: CDR1 MGHRA, CDR2 YSYEKL. CDR3 length: 16 amino acids. This clone was detected once. Under the authors' procedure: Estimated nucleated cell counts came from reference gene primer amplification. Using immunoSEQ multiplex PCR, the repertoire was profiled, and TCRdb retains in-frame clones only, with some absent. D and trimming were read from the DNA, whereas the V and J calls and clone size are those reported in that table. In the table there are 45,000 to 55,000 clones, approximately 89% of which are singletons.

Sample: peripheral blood. V is TRBV4-1 and J is TRBJ1-5, with D perhaps matching TRBD1 (6 bases). The clonotype comes from a human donor in a cohort sampled during active COVID-19. DNA of the CDR3: TGCGCCAGCAGCCAAGGGCAGGACAGAAGCAATCAGCCCCAGCATTTT. Translating gives CASSQGQDRSNQPQHF.